A selection of T cell receptor beta chains follows, all from one sample in a study of T cells after posttransplantation cyclophosphamide. TCRdb keeps only in-frame clones here, not all; method: immunoSEQ multiplex PCR. The sample has about 7,200 clones; 82% are singletons. This material consisted of CD4+ T cells sorted from blood, taken more than 1,000 days after allogeneic stem cell transplant with posttransplant cyclophosphamide. The receptors were gathered from a female patient aged 40-50 years who received an allogeneic stem cell transplant from a related donor, was CMV-positive, and had no GVHD. T cells may partly derive from the graft donor. Both conserved end residues are part of each CDR3. A D gene is named only where the DNA matches it firmly. Some rows have no size entry. The others give once, few or many, or a class for an expanded clone.

d_call,j_call,clone_size,v_call,cdr3_nt,cdr3_aa
TRBD1,TRBJ1-4,-,TRBV7-6,TGTGCCAGCAGCTTAGTTGGCCGGGACAGGGGGCGGCTACTAACTAATGAAAAACTGTTTTTT,CASSLVGRDRGRLLTNEKLFF
TRBD1,TRBJ1-2,-,TRBV7-6,TGTGCCAGCAGCTTAGTACAGGGGGCCGAAAGGGGCTACACCTTC,CASSLVQGAERGYTF
-,TRBJ1-1,-,TRBV2,TGTGCCAGCAGACAGACAGTGAACACTGAAGCTTTCTTT,CASRQTVNTEAFF
-,TRBJ2-7,-,TRBV5-1,TGCGCCAGCAGCACTCCCCCCCGAGAGCAGTACTTC,CASSTPPREQYF
-,TRBJ2-7,-,TRBV29-1,TGCAGCGGCAGAAAAGGGGACGAGCAGTACTTC,CSGRKGDEQYF
TRBD2,TRBJ2-2,-,TRBV27,TGTGCCAGCAGTGCCGCAGGGAGGGTTGCCGGGGAGCTGTTTTTT,CASSAAGRVAGELFF
TRBD2,TRBJ2-1,-,TRBV7-3,TGTGCCAGCAGCTCTAGCGGCCCCTACAATGAGCAGTTCTTC,CASSSSGPYNEQFF
TRBD1,TRBJ1-1,-,TRBV28,TGTGCCAGCTACAGCAGGGGGATGAACACTGAAGCTTTCTTT,CASYSRGMNTEAFF
TRBD1,TRBJ2-5,-,TRBV6-5,TGTGCCAGCAGTTACTGGACAGGGGAAGAGACCCAGTACTTC,CASSYWTGEETQYF
-,TRBJ2-5,-,TRBV9,TGTGCCAGCAGCGTAGCAGGGTGGCTCCAAGAGACCCAGTACTTC,CASSVAGWLQETQYF
TRBD1,TRBJ2-5,-,TRBV28,TGTGCCAGCATTCCGGGACAGGGGGTAGGGGAGACCCAGTACTTC,CASIPGQGVGETQYF
TRBD1,TRBJ1-6,-,TRBV9,TGTGCCAGCAGCCCCCGGACAGGAGGAAATTCACCCCTCCACTTT,CASSPRTGGNSPLHF
TRBD1,TRBJ1-3,few,TRBV4-1,TGCGCCAGCAGCCGCCCAGGGGGCTCTGGAAACACCATATATTTT,CASSRPGGSGNTIYF
-,TRBJ1-2,-,TRBV6-5,TGTGCCAGCACCCTGACGAGGCTTGCTAACTATGGCTACACCTTC,CASTLTRLANYGYTF
TRBD2,TRBJ2-3,-,TRBV7-8,TGTGCCAGCAGCTCGACTAGCTCCCCCACAGATACGCAGTATTTT,CASSSTSSPTDTQYF
-,TRBJ2-2,once,TRBV11-2,TGTGCCAGCAGCTTAAACAGGAACACCGGGGAGCTGTTTTTT,CASSLNRNTGELFF
-,TRBJ2-2,-,TRBV19,TGTGCCAGTAGTATAGATTCATGGTCCGCGAAGAACACCGGGGAGCTGTTTTTT,CASSIDSWSAKNTGELFF
-,TRBJ1-6,-,TRBV9,TGTGCCAGCAGCGTAGAACAGGGTGGTTCACCCCTCCACTTT,CASSVEQGGSPLHF
-,TRBJ1-4,-,TRBV18,TGTCCCAGCTCACCACCGGGAGGAGAAAAACTGTTTTTT,CPSSPPGGEKLFF
-,TRBJ2-1,-,TRBV4-3,TGCGCCAGCAGCCAAGATTTCACAGGCCTACTCTCCTACAATGAGCAGTTCTTC,CASSQDFTGLLSYNEQFF
TRBD2,TRBJ2-5,-,TRBV5-1,TGCGCCAGCAGCTTGGGTAGCGGGGGCGCAAGTGGGGAGACCCAGTACTTC,CASSLGSGGASGETQYF
TRBD1,TRBJ1-2,-,TRBV18,TGTGCCAGCTCCGACAGGGGTCCGGGTGGCTACACCTTC,CASSDRGPGGYTF
TRBD2,TRBJ2-3,-,TRBV27,TGTGCCAGCAGTTTGGTAGCGGGGGGCCGTACGCAGTATTTT,CASSLVAGGRTQYF
TRBD1,TRBJ2-1,-,TRBV27,TGTGCCAGCAGTTCCACCACAGGGGGCGGATACAATGAGCAGTTCTTC,CASSSTTGGGYNEQFF
-,TRBJ2-1,-,TRBV5-1,TGCGCCAGCACCCTGGGGCCTACCACAACCTACAATGAGCAGTTCTTC,CASTLGPTTTYNEQFF
-,TRBJ1-3,-,TRBV19,TGTGCCAGTAGTTCTCAGTTCTCTGGAAACACCATATATTTT,CASSSQFSGNTIYF
-,TRBJ1-2,-,TRBV6-1,TGTGCCAGCAGTCCTCGCCTCCGGGAGGTCTATGGCTACACCTTC,CASSPRLREVYGYTF
TRBD1,TRBJ1-6,-,TRBV19,TGTGCCAGTAGTACTCGGACAGGGTTCGTTTATAATTCACCCCTCCACTTT,CASSTRTGFVYNSPLHF
-,TRBJ2-3,-,TRBV18,TGTGCCAGCTCAACGACAGAAAACACAGATACGCAGTATTTT,CASSTTENTDTQYF
-,TRBJ2-3,-,TRBV5-1,TGCGCCAGCAGCTTGTTCGGAGATACGCAGTATTTT,CASSLFGDTQYF
-,TRBJ2-3,-,TRBV5-5,TGTGCCAGCAGCCGGGACGGTACAGGGACCACAGATACGCAGTATTTT,CASSRDGTGTTDTQYF
TRBD1,TRBJ1-2,-,TRBV6-1,TGTGCCAGCAGTGTCCTGGGACAGGGTGGCTATGGCTACACCTTC,CASSVLGQGGYGYTF
-,TRBJ2-2,-,TRBV11-3,TGTGCCAGCAGCTTAGGTCAGGGGGGACTGTTTTTT,CASSLGQGGLFF
-,TRBJ2-7,once,TRBV5-6,TGTGCCAGCAGCTTGCTCCGGTCCTCAGGGTACGAGCAGTACTTC,CASSLLRSSGYEQYF
-,TRBJ2-7,-,TRBV27,TGTGCCAGCAGTTTGAGAATAGGAGTCGGAAACTACGAGCAGTACTTC,CASSLRIGVGNYEQYF
TRBD1,TRBJ2-3,-,TRBV5-8,TGTGCCAGCAGCATTTACGGACAGGGTAGCACAGATACGCAGTATTTT,CASSIYGQGSTDTQYF
-,TRBJ1-5,-,TRBV6-4,TGTGCCAGCAGTGACTCCGGGTGGAATCAGCCCCAGCATTTT,CASSDSGWNQPQHF
-,TRBJ2-7,-,TRBV27,TGTGCCAGCAGTTCTAGAGAGCCGCCGGGGGAGCAGTACTTC,CASSSREPPGEQYF
-,TRBJ2-3,-,TRBV2,TGTGCCAGTAGTGATAGGGGAATCACAGATACGCAGTATTTT,CASSDRGITDTQYF
-,TRBJ1-6,medium-sized,TRBV5-8,TGTGCCAGCAGCTTGGCCCAGGGATATTCACCCCTCCACTTT,CASSLAQGYSPLHF
-,TRBJ2-7,-,TRBV19,TGTGCCAGTAGGGGTAGGCGGCAGGGTGTTTACGAGCAGTACTTC,CASRGRRQGVYEQYF
TRBD1,TRBJ2-4,-,TRBV5-4,TGTGCCAGCAGCGGTGCCGGGACAGGGAACATTCAGTACTTC,CASSGAGTGNIQYF
-,TRBJ2-3,-,TRBV5-5,TGTGCCAGCAGCTCGACACCCACTAGCACAGATACGCAGTATTTT,CASSSTPTSTDTQYF
TRBD1,TRBJ1-6,-,TRBV6-6,TGTGCCAGCAGTAGGGGACAGGGGGTAAATTCACCCCTCCACTTT,CASSRGQGVNSPLHF
-,TRBJ1-4,few,TRBV10-2,TGCGCCAGCAGAAGAGAAGGAGGCGCAACTAATGAAAAACTGTTTTTT,CASRREGGATNEKLFF
-,TRBJ1-2,-,TRBV19,TGTGCCAGTAGTACCGAACAGGGTAGGGGCTATGGCTACACCTTC,CASSTEQGRGYGYTF
-,TRBJ1-5,-,TRBV29-1,TGCAGCGTTGAATTGGGGGGTGGGGATCAGCCCCAGCATTTT,CSVELGGGDQPQHF
-,TRBJ2-7,-,TRBV5-4,TGTGCCAGCAGCCCCTATCCCCGACAAGGGGACTACGAGCAGTACTTC,CASSPYPRQGDYEQYF
-,TRBJ1-4,-,TRBV15,TGTGCCACCAGCAGAGATAGGGGCCTCGGTGAAAAACTGTTTTTT,CATSRDRGLGEKLFF